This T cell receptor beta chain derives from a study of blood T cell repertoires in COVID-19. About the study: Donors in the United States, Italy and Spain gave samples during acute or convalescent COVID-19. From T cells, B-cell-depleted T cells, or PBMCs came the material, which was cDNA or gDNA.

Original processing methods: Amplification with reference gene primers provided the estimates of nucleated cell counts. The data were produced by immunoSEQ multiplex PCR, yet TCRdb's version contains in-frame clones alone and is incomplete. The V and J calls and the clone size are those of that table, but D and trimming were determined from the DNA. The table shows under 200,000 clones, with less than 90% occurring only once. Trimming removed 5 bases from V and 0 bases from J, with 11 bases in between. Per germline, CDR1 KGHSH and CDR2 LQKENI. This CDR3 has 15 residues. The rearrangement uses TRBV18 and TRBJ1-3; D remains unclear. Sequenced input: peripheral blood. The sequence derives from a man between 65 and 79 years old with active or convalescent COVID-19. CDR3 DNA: TGTGCCAGCTCAACCGGGGAAAGCTCTGGAAACACCATATATTTT. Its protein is CASSTGESSGNTIYF.